This T cell receptor (beta chain) is drawn from a study of glioma-infiltrating T cells after dendritic cell vaccination. The wider study: Patients received three intradermal dendritic cell vaccine injections at biweekly intervals.

TCRdb's copy holds only in-frame clones and misses some; the assay was immunoSEQ multiplex PCR. This sample has about 82,000 clones; around 83% occur once, and the top ten carry roughly 6.8%. CDR1 is SGHNT, CDR2 YYREEE, per germline (reference sequence). V lost 0 bases to trimming and J lost 1 base, with 13 bases between them. The CDR3 has 16 residues. Time point: after dendritic cell vaccination, including at tumor progression/relapse. Study-level findings and limits: Patients with more pretreatment TILs had longer time to progression and survival.

On this clone itself: Its antigen remains unidentified.

The sequence was obtained from a human donor with glioblastoma. The V and J genes are TRBV5-4 and TRBJ1-1; tentatively, D is TRBD1 (5 bases). The source was blood, collected after dendritic cell vaccination. Written as DNA, the CDR3 is TGTGCCAGCAGCTTGGCCAGGGAGGGTGGGAACACTGAAGCTTTCTTT. This gives the protein CASSLAREGGNTEAFF.